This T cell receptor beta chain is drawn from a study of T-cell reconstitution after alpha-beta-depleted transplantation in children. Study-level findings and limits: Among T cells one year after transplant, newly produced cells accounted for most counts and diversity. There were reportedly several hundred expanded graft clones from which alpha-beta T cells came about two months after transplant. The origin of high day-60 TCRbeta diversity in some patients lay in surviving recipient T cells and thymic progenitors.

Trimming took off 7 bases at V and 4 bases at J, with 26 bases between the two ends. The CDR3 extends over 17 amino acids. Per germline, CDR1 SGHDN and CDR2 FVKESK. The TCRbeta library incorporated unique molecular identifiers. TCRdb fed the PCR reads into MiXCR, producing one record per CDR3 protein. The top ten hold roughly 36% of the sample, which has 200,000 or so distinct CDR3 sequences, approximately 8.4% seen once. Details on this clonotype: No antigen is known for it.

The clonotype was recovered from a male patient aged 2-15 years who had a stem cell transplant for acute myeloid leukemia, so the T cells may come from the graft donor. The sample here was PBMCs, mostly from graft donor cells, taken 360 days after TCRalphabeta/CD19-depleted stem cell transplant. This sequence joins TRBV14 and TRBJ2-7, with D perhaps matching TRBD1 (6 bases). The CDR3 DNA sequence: TGTGCCAGCACGTGGAAGACCCGACAGGCCGATGGGTACGAGCAGTACGTC. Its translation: CASTWKTRQADGYEQYV.